Below are 4 T cell receptor beta chains sequenced from a single sample in a study of OX40 agonist ivuxolimab in advanced cancers. Some clones are missing from TCRdb's copy, which holds only in-frame ones; the method was immunoSEQ multiplex PCR. The sample lists tens of thousands of clones; approximately 80% were seen once. Specimen: CD4+ or CD8+ T cells sorted from blood, collected in a trial of the OX40 agonist ivuxolimab. All receptors derive from an adult with an advanced solid tumor such as melanoma, head and neck, liver or kidney cancer.

V is TRBV29-1 and J is TRBJ1-6; possible D gene TRBD1, 6 bases. Germline CDR1 reads SQVTM; CDR2 reads ANQGSEA. The CDR3 runs 13 residues. Trimming cost V 6 bases and J 0 bases, with 6 bases left between them. In nucleotides, the CDR3 is TGCAGCGTGGGGGCCTCCTATAATTCACCCCTCCACTTT. The encoded protein is CSVGASYNSPLHF.

The chain is built from TRBV5-1 and TRBJ2-2; D uncertain. This CDR3 comprises 15 residues. Trimming cost V 4 bases and J 1 base, with 11 bases left between them. In germline, CDR1 is SGHRS, CDR2 YFSETQ. In DNA form, the CDR3 reads TGCGCCAGCAGCCCCGGGCCAGAGAACACCGGGGAGCTGTTTTTT. Translated, it gives CASSPGPENTGELFF.

The DNA of the CDR3 is TGTGCCAGCAGCCAAATGAGGGCCGTAGACTATGGCTACACCTTC. As protein: CASSQMRAVDYGYTF. The chain recombines TRBV14 with TRBJ1-2; D gene ambiguous. Germline lookup yields CDR1 SGHDN and CDR2 FVKESK. V gave up 2 bases and J gave up 3 bases, with 13 bases separating them. The CDR3 is 15 residues long.

Here the CDR3 reads CATSRDEGWPFF. The CDR3 DNA reads TGTGCCACCAGCAGAGATGAGGGTTGGCCTTTCTTT. The chain couples TRBV15 to TRBJ1-1; D unclear. CDR3 length: 12 amino acids. The V and J ends lost 0 bases and 12 bases respectively, with 11 bases between them. Germline CDR1 is LNHNV and CDR2 is YYDKDF (reference sequence).